The 32 T cell receptor beta chains reported below all come from one sample, sequenced in a study of blood T cell repertoires in COVID-19. Assay used: immunoSEQ multiplex PCR; TCRdb lists only in-frame clones, some missing. The sample carries hundreds of thousands of clones, approximately 84% recorded once. Sequencing used peripheral blood. The receptor source for this set is a woman older than 75 with acute or convalescent COVID-19.

The chain uses TRBV6-4 and TRBJ1-6, with D unresolved. Trimming pared 8 bases from V and 6 bases from J, leaving 5 bases between. This CDR3 comprises 11 residues. The germline gives CDR1 MRHNA, CDR2 SNTAGT. In DNA, the CDR3 is TGTGCCAGCGCCGGTAATTCACCCCTCCACTTT. It yields the protein CASAGNSPLHF.

The rearrangement joins TRBV5-1 to TRBJ2-3, with TRBD1 identical over 7 bases. Germline lookup yields CDR1 SGHRS and CDR2 YFSETQ. The CDR3 consists of 16 residues. The junction had 10 bases not matched to a gene; V was cut back by 3 bases and J by 3 bases. CDR3 sequence: CASSSGDREITDTQYF. The CDR3 nucleotides read TGCGCCAGCAGCTCTGGAGACAGGGAGATTACAGATACGCAGTATTTT. Supplemented by reference TRBV5-1 and TRBJ2-3, the full variable domain reads KAGVTQTPRYLIKTRGQQVTLSCSPISGHRSVSWYQQTPGQGLQFLFEYFSETQRNKGNFPGRFSGRQFSNSRSEMNVSTLELGDSALYLCASSSGDREITDTQYFGPGTRLTVL.

The V gene is TRBV5-4, the J gene TRBJ1-2; possible D gene TRBD1, 6 bases. From germline, CDR1 is SGHNT and CDR2 YYREEE (reference sequence). The length of the CDR3 is 14 residues. V was cut by 4 bases and J by 2 bases, with 12 bases left in between. CDR3 region: CASSLGGRNYGYTF. CDR3 nucleotide sequence: TGTGCCAGCAGCCTGGGGGGCAGGAACTATGGCTACACCTTC.

This chain joins TRBV2 and TRBJ2-7, with 10 bases matching TRBD1. Germline CDR1 is SNHLY and CDR2 is FYNNEI. V trimming: 7 bases; J trimming: 5 bases; junction bases outside the gene matches: 11. The CDR3 length is 15 residues. Here the CDR3 reads CASTGVGDRGNEQYF. CDR3 sequence (DNA): TGTGCCAGCACTGGGGTGGGGGACAGGGGAAACGAGCAGTACTTC. Full variable domain (remainder filled in from reference TRBV2 and TRBJ2-7): EPEVTQTPSHQVTQMGQEVILRCVPISNHLYFYWYRQILGQKVEFLVSFYNNEISEKSEIFDDQFSVERPDGSNFTLKIRSTKLEDSAMYFCASTGVGDRGNEQYFGPGTRLTVT.

The chain carries TRBV5-6 and TRBJ2-3; 10 bases line up with TRBD2. Germline lookup yields CDR1 SGHDT and CDR2 YYEEEE. This CDR3 spans 16 amino acids. J was trimmed by 7 bases and V by 0 bases; bases with no gene match: 8. The CDR3 protein is CASSLESGRAMYTQYF. The CDR3 DNA reads TGTGCCAGCAGCTTGGAGAGCGGGAGGGCCATGTATACGCAGTATTTT.

CDR3 nucleotides: TGTGCCAGCAGCGTAGGGGGACAGGGTGCTAATGAAAAACTGTTTTTT. Encoded protein: CASSVGGQGANEKLFF. J is TRBJ1-4 and V is TRBV9, with 9 bases aligning to TRBD1. Per the germline V gene, CDR1 is SGDLS and CDR2 is YYNGEE. With 0 bases clipped from V and 3 bases from J, the junction kept 3 bases outside the gene matches. The CDR3 loop spans 16 amino acids.

The rearrangement uses TRBV5-5 and TRBJ2-1; 8 bases are a match to TRBD1. V trimming: 0 bases; J trimming: 4 bases; junction bases outside the gene matches: 6. There are 16 residues in the CDR3. Looked up from germline, CDR1 is SGHKS and CDR2 is YYEKEE (reference sequence). CDR3 sequence (DNA): TGTGCCAGCAGCTTGGGTGTACAGGGGGTATACAATGAGCAGTTCTTC. It specifies CASSLGVQGVYNEQFF.

The rearrangement links TRBV15 to TRBJ1-1; no clear D gene. The V gene's germline CDR1 is LNHNV and CDR2 YYDKDF (reference sequence). CDR3 length: 13 residues. The V and J ends lost 1 base and 1 base respectively, with 4 bases between them. This CDR3 is CATSRAQNTEAFF. In nucleotides, the CDR3 is TGTGCCACCAGCAGAGCCCAGAACACTGAAGCTTTCTTT.

The rearrangement uses TRBV2 and TRBJ1-1, with 12 bases aligning to TRBD1. Trimming at V came to 6 bases and at J to 3 bases, leaving 8 bases not matched to a gene. The CDR3 loop spans 16 amino acids. From germline, CDR1 is SNHLY and CDR2 FYNNEI. The CDR3 nucleotides are TGTGCCAGCAGGACGGGACAGGGGGCGCGGGACACTGAAGCTTTCTTT. Amino acids: CASRTGQGARDTEAFF.

V usage is TRBV28 and J usage is TRBJ1-2, with 11 bases matching TRBD1. The CDR3 extends over 17 amino acids. The germline V gene has CDR1 MDHEN and CDR2 SYDVKM. Trimming at V came to 6 bases and at J to 4 bases, leaving 13 bases not matched to a gene. CDR3 loop: CASSFAGQGELSYGYTF. CDR3 nucleotides: TGTGCCAGCAGCTTCGCGGGACAGGGGGAATTGAGCTATGGCTACACCTTC.

This clone has just a few counts. In nucleotides, the CDR3 is TGTGCCAGCAGCCCCGGACAGGGGACAGATACGCAGTATTTT. It yields the protein CASSPGQGTDTQYF. The chain couples TRBV6-5 to TRBJ2-3, with 9 nucleotides matching TRBD1. The CDR3 has 14 amino acids. Trimming removed 6 bases from V and 3 bases from J; junction bases left unmatched: 4. From germline, CDR1 is MNHEY and CDR2 SVGAGI.

The chain links TRBV7-2 to TRBJ2-2, with 7 bases fitting TRBD1. The CDR3 covers 16 residues. J was trimmed by 2 bases and V by 3 bases; bases with no gene match: 6. Per the germline V gene, CDR1 is SGHTA and CDR2 is FQGNSA. The CDR3 region has the DNA TGTGCCAGCAGCTTTACCGGGACAGTTAACACCGGGGAGCTGTTTTTT. Protein sequence: CASSFTGTVNTGELFF.

The chain uses TRBV20-1 and TRBJ1-6; 7 bases are a match to TRBD1. Germline-derived CDR1 and CDR2 are DFQATT and SNEGSKA (reference sequence). The V gene end was trimmed by 3 bases and the J gene end by 0 bases; junction bases not matched to a gene: 2. The CDR3 length is 15 residues. The CDR3 loop reads CSASAGGSYNSPLHF. The CDR3 DNA is TGCAGTGCTAGTGCAGGGGGCTCCTATAATTCACCCCTCCACTTT.

The chain joins TRBV11-2 to TRBJ2-1, with D possibly matching TRBD1 (5 bases). In germline, CDR1 is SGHAT, CDR2 FQNNGV. The length of the CDR3 is 15 residues. Deletions cut 1 base from V and 0 bases from J, with 7 bases between. The CDR3 loop reads CASSLGQNSYNEQFF. DNA for the CDR3: TGTGCCAGCAGCTTAGGACAGAACTCCTACAATGAGCAGTTCTTC.

This chain uses TRBV5-1 with TRBJ2-6; 11 nucleotides agree with TRBD2. The CDR3 spans 19 residues. The germline V gene encodes CDR1 SGHRS and CDR2 YFSETQ. The V segment lost 0 bases and the J segment 3 bases; nucleotides outside the gene matches: 8. This chain's CDR3 is CASSLVGTSGFSGANVLTF. In DNA form, the CDR3 reads TGCGCCAGCAGCTTGGTTGGGACTAGCGGCTTCAGTGGGGCCAACGTCCTGACTTTC. Filled out from reference TRBV5-1 and TRBJ2-6, the complete variable domain reads KAGVTQTPRYLIKTRGQQVTLSCSPISGHRSVSWYQQTPGQGLQFLFEYFSETQRNKGNFPGRFSGRQFSNSRSEMNVSTLELGDSALYLCASSLVGTSGFSGANVLTFGAGSRLTVL.

The chain is built from TRBV20-1 and TRBJ2-2; D is possibly TRBD1 (6 bases). The germline gives CDR1 DFQATT, CDR2 SNEGSKA (reference sequence). V was pared by 3 bases and J by 2 bases, with 10 bases between. This CDR3 is built from 14 residues. CDR3 in amino acids: CSASIGTNTGELFF. The CDR3 DNA follows: TGCAGTGCTAGTATCGGGACAAACACCGGGGAGCTGTTTTTT.

The genes are TRBV10-3 and TRBJ1-6, with TRBD1 matching over 9 bases. The germline V gene encodes CDR1 ENHRY and CDR2 SYGVKD. The ends lost 4 bases at V and 10 bases at J; junction bases unmatched: 8. CDR3 length: 15 residues. CDR3 nucleotide sequence: TGTGCCATCAGTGGTTCGACAGGGGGTGGCTCACCCCTCCACTTT. Its protein is CAISGSTGGGSPLHF.

The chain employs TRBV12-3 or TRBV12-4 and TRBJ1-2, with D possibly matching TRBD1 (5 bases). Deletions cut 6 bases from V and 2 bases from J, with 10 bases between. The CDR3 runs to 13 residues. The DNA of the CDR3 is TGTGCCAGCAGCAGGACAAGAAACTATGGCTACACCTTC. Translating it yields CASSRTRNYGYTF.

The chain employs TRBV28 and TRBJ2-1; 11 bases align to TRBD2. This CDR3 region has 13 residues. Trimming at V came to 5 bases and at J to 7 bases, leaving 1 base not matched to a gene. From germline, CDR1 is MDHEN and CDR2 SYDVKM. DNA for the CDR3: TGTGCCAGCAGTCCTAGCGGGAGGAATGAGCAGTTCTTC. This encodes CASSPSGRNEQFF. Together with reference TRBV28 and TRBJ2-1, the CDR3 gives the full variable domain: DVKVTQSSRYLVKRTGEKVFLECVQDMDHENMFWYRQDPGLGLRLIYFSYDVKMKEKGDIPEGYSVSREKKERFSLILESASTNQTSMYLCASSPSGRNEQFFGPGTRLTVL.

This clone has just a few counts. This chain connects TRBV7-6 to TRBJ1-4; 7 positions match TRBD1. After removal of 1 base from V and 8 bases from J, the junction contained 7 bases not matched to a gene. The CDR3 is 15 residues long. Germline V gene data show CDR1 as SGHVS and CDR2 as FNYEAQ. The CDR3 is CASSLDRGNKEKLFF. CDR3 nucleotide sequence: TGTGCCAGCAGCTTAGACAGGGGAAACAAGGAAAAACTGTTTTTT.

A single count supports this clone. The chain links TRBV18 to TRBJ2-1; 14 bases map to TRBD2. The CDR3 consists of 18 residues. Germline CDR1 is KGHSH and CDR2 is LQKENI. With V trimmed by 1 base and J by 7 bases, 9 bases remained unmatched. This chain's CDR3 is CASSPQRLAGGPGNEQFF. The CDR3 DNA is TGTGCCAGCTCACCACAGCGACTAGCGGGGGGGCCTGGTAATGAGCAGTTCTTC.

This sequence joins TRBV7-3 and TRBJ2-1; 11 nucleotides align to TRBD2. V gave up 5 bases and J gave up 2 bases; unmatched junction bases: 5. This CDR3 region has 16 residues. The germline CDR1 and CDR2 sequences are SGHTA and FQGTGA. The CDR3 bases are TGTGCCAGCAGCAAACTAGCGGGAGAGCCCTACAATGAGCAGTTCTTC. It yields the protein CASSKLAGEPYNEQFF.

The rearrangement uses TRBV27 and TRBJ1-1; the D is unclear. CDR3 length: 14 residues. The germline V gene encodes CDR1 MNHEY and CDR2 SMNVEV (reference sequence). Between the trimmed V and J ends, which lost 5 bases and 4 bases, there was a span of 14 bases. DNA for the CDR3: TGTGCCAGCAGTCCTCTTCAAGCGGGCACTGAAGCTTTCTTT. This gives the protein CASSPLQAGTEAFF.

The count of this clone is one. The V call is TRBV4-2, the J call TRBJ1-2; D is perhaps TRBD1 (6 bases). V was trimmed by 2 bases and J by 5 bases, leaving 15 bases between them. Per the germline V gene, CDR1 is LGHNA and CDR2 is YNFKEQ. The length of the CDR3 is 15 residues. The CDR3, as DNA: TGTGCCAGCAGCCAATCTACGGGACACACATATGGCTACACCTTC. It yields the protein CASSQSTGHTYGYTF.

The chain recombines TRBV5-1 with TRBJ2-3; 7 nucleotides match TRBD1. Germline CDR1 SGHRS, CDR2 YFSETQ. The CDR3 has 15 amino acids. Germline trimming cut 2 bases from V and 2 bases from J; bases unmatched to any gene: 5. The CDR3 region has the DNA TGCGCCAGCAGCTTCGGGACAGAGCCCACAGATACGCAGTATTTT. Translated: CASSFGTEPTDTQYF.

A remark on this clone: The junction departs from germline at one end; a sequencing error may be responsible. The chain carries TRBV10-3 and TRBJ1-1; D is uncertain. Germline loops: CDR1 ENHRY, CDR2 SYGVKD. The CDR3 totals 14 residues. Written as DNA, the CDR3 is TGTGCTATCAGTGAGTTCGGGGTGAACACTGAAGCTTTCTTT. Protein sequence: CAISEFGVNTEAFF.

This clone came up a few times. V and J are TRBV7-3 and TRBJ2-2; TRBD1 matches 7 bases. The J segment lost 6 bases and the V segment lost 5 bases, leaving 6 bases of the junction unmatched. CDR3 length: 14 residues. Germline CDR1 is SGHTA and CDR2 is FQGTGA. The CDR3 reads CASSRDSSAGELFF. The CDR3 region has the DNA TGTGCCAGCAGCCGGGACAGTTCGGCCGGGGAGCTGTTTTTT.

This chain uses TRBV3-1 (or the pseudogene TRBV3-2) with TRBJ2-5; D is possibly TRBD1 (6 bases). Trimming took off 3 bases at V and 2 bases at J, with 10 bases between the two ends. Germline V gene sequence: CDR1 LGHDT, CDR2 YNNKEL (reference sequence). The CDR3 consists of 14 residues. The CDR3 DNA reads as TGTGCCAGCAGCCATGGGACATCGCAAGAGACCCAGTACTTC. Its protein product is CASSHGTSQETQYF.

The genes are TRBV13 and TRBJ2-1; 7 bases are shared with TRBD2. CDR3 length: 19 amino acids. With 0 bases clipped from V and 3 bases from J, the junction kept 14 bases outside the gene matches. Germline V gene data show CDR1 as PRHDT and CDR2 as FYEKMQ (reference sequence). The CDR3 is CASSLGLKTTGGSYNEQFF. The CDR3 DNA is TGTGCCAGCAGCTTAGGCCTAAAAACAACTGGCGGGAGCTACAATGAGCAGTTCTTC.

CDR3 coding DNA: TGCGCCAGCAGTCAACTCAGAGGCGGGACTAGCGGGAGGTCGAGCTCCTACAATGAGCAGTTCTTC. Translating gives CASSQLRGGTSGRSSSYNEQFF. This chain connects TRBV23-1 to TRBJ2-1; 15 bases agree with TRBD2. TRBV23-1 is flagged as an ORF with uncertain function. The J segment lost 0 bases and the V segment lost 2 bases, leaving 14 bases of the junction unmatched. The CDR3 runs 22 residues.

The genes are TRBV5-1 and TRBJ1-4; TRBD1 agrees at 7 bases. J was trimmed by 7 bases and V by 2 bases; bases with no gene match: 8. Germline CDR1 and CDR2: SGHRS and YFSETQ. The CDR3 has 15 residues. CDR3 nucleotide sequence: TGCGCCAGCAGCTTTAGAGGGGGCGCGGGTGAAAAACTGTTTTTT. Translated: CASSFRGGAGEKLFF.

This chain links TRBV2 with TRBJ1-1; possible D gene TRBD1, 6 bases. This CDR3 is 17 amino acids long. The V and J ends lost 4 bases and 0 bases respectively, with 18 bases between them. From germline, CDR1 is SNHLY and CDR2 FYNNEI. CDR3 nucleotides: TGTGCCAGCAGTGTCTGGACAGACCCACGCATGAACACTGAAGCTTTCTTT. It codes for CASSVWTDPRMNTEAFF.